The clone carrying this T cell receptor beta chain is deemed medium-sized (0.01 to 0.1%) by its frequency. What it binds is unknown. The CDR3 contains 12 residues. The authors made the TRB cDNA libraries by 5' RACE using UMI labels. TCRdb reprocessed the 5' RACE reads and keeps a single row for each CDR3 protein, giving no DNA. The sample totals roughly 8,000 distinct CDR3 sequences; its top ten clones hold 1.1%. This sample was taken from a study of CXCR3-negative and CXCR3-positive naive CD8 T cells. The study's findings and limits: Naive subsets showed comparable surface CD5, and TCR interaction strength was also inferred from TRB CDR3 physicochemistry.

Naive CD8+ T cells were CD45RO-CCR7+CD27+CD95-. The specimen sequenced was naive CXCR3- CD8+ T cells from blood. Specified subset: CD45RO-CCR7+CD27+CD95- naive CD8+ T cells lacking CXCR3 (TNR3-). The chain recombines TRBV12-3 or TRBV12-4 with TRBJ1-1. This receptor was obtained from a human donor in good health. Some clones in this sample may be carry-over from other donors' samples. This chain's CDR3 is CASSSSNTEAFF.